Below are 31 T cell receptor beta chains sequenced from a single sample in a study of technical replicates of blood from a handful of donors. Profiling relied on immunoSEQ multiplex PCR, and the TCRdb table lists in-frame clones only, not all of them. The profile covers 85,000 to 100,000 clones, with approximately 95% appearing a single time and 0.26% taken by the ten largest. The specimen was T cells isolated from PBMCs. The receptors derive from a human donor in good health.

V is TRBV5-1 and J is TRBJ2-2; 10 bases are shared with TRBD1. The ends lost 4 bases at V and 5 bases at J; junction bases unmatched: 14. Per germline, CDR1 SGHRS and CDR2 YFSETQ. This CDR3 contains 18 residues. CDR3: CASSDTIFGTGVTGELFF. CDR3 nucleotide sequence: TGCGCCAGCAGCGATACAATCTTTGGGACAGGGGTTACCGGGGAGCTGTTTTTT. Full variable domain (missing parts from reference TRBV5-1 and TRBJ2-2): KAGVTQTPRYLIKTRGQQVTLSCSPISGHRSVSWYQQTPGQGLQFLFEYFSETQRNKGNFPGRFSGRQFSNSRSEMNVSTLELGDSALYLCASSDTIFGTGVTGELFFGEGSRLTVL.

The rearrangement uses TRBV6-5 and TRBJ1-2; D gene uncertain. Trimming left V 0 bases short and J 3 bases short, with 11 bases between. Germline lookup yields CDR1 MNHEY and CDR2 SVGAGI. CDR3 length: 15 amino acids. CDR3 DNA sequence: TGTGCCAGCAGTTACTCTTCGACTGGTCACTATGGCTACACCTTC. This encodes CASSYSSTGHYGYTF.

The chain combines TRBV6-5 with TRBJ1-6; 7 nucleotides agree with TRBD1. The CDR3 covers 14 residues. The V gene's germline CDR1 is MNHEY and CDR2 SVGAGI. V was pared by 5 bases and J by 10 bases, with 8 bases of the junction left unmatched. The CDR3, as DNA: TGTGCCAGCAGTCCAACAGGGGAAGGATCACCCCTCCACTTT. Translated: CASSPTGEGSPLHF.

The genes are TRBV11-2 and TRBJ1-1; possible D gene TRBD1, 6 bases. The CDR3 spans 19 residues. V lost 0 bases, J lost 2 bases, and 22 bases lay in between. Germline lookup yields CDR1 SGHAT and CDR2 FQNNGV. As DNA, the CDR3 is TGTGCCAGCAGCTTAGAAATTCAGGGGCGGGAGTGGGGAAACACTGAAGCTTTCTTT. It codes for CASSLEIQGREWGNTEAFF. Variable domain in full (rest from reference TRBV11-2 and TRBJ1-1): EAGVAQSPRYKIIEKRQSVAFWCNPISGHATLYWYQQILGQGPKLLIQFQNNGVVDDSQLPKDRFSAERLKGVDSTLKIQPAKLEDSAVYLCASSLEIQGREWGNTEAFFGQGTRLTVV.

The chain has TRBV7-6 and TRBJ2-1; maybe TRBD1 (5 bases). Trimming left V 5 bases short and J 8 bases short, with 10 bases between. This CDR3 comprises 12 residues. The germline V gene has CDR1 SGHVS and CDR2 FNYEAQ. CDR3 region: CASSHRQYEQFF. The CDR3 DNA reads as TGTGCCAGCAGCCACCGACAGTATGAGCAGTTCTTC.

Only a few counts were recorded for this clone. The chain carries TRBV4-1 and TRBJ1-4; 7 nucleotides line up with TRBD1. The CDR3 extends over 17 amino acids. V lost 4 bases and J lost 6; bases outside the gene matches: 14. Germline loops: CDR1 MGHRA, CDR2 YSYEKL. CDR3 protein: CASSRKTKGDRDEKLFF. Here the CDR3 DNA reads TGCGCCAGCAGCCGCAAAACAAAGGGGGACAGAGATGAAAAACTGTTTTTT.

CDR3 coding DNA: TGTGCCAGCAGCTTAGTCGCCCCCACAGGGGGCATCGATACGCAGTATTTT. It codes for CASSLVAPTGGIDTQYF. The chain uses TRBV7-3 and TRBJ2-3; 9 bases are a match to TRBD1. With 2 bases clipped from V and 6 bases from J, the junction kept 12 bases outside the gene matches. This CDR3 region has 17 residues. Germline CDR1 reads SGHTA; CDR2 reads FQGTGA.

The chain joins TRBV19 to TRBJ2-4; 10 bases fit TRBD1. Trimming at V came to 6 bases and at J to 1 base, leaving 0 bases not matched to a gene. CDR1 and CDR2 from the germline V gene are LNHDA and SQIVND (reference sequence). The CDR3 contains 14 residues. The CDR3 region is CASRTGGAKNIQYF. The DNA of the CDR3 is TGTGCCAGTAGGACAGGGGGCGCCAAAAACATTCAGTACTTC. Using reference TRBV19 and TRBJ2-4 for the parts outside the CDR3, the full variable domain is DGGITQSPKYLFRKEGQNVTLSCEQNLNHDAMYWYRQDPGQGLRLIYYSQIVNDFQKGDIAEGYSVSREKKESFPLTVTSAQKNPTAFYLCASRTGGAKNIQYFGAGTRLSVL.

The rearrangement links TRBV21-1 to TRBJ1-5. TRBV21-1 is labeled a pseudogene. CDR3 length equals 16 residues. CDR3: CASSNLSVDGNQPQHF. In DNA, the CDR3 is TGTGCCAGCAGCAACCTATCGGTCGACGGGAATCAGCCCCAGCATTTT.

The V call is TRBV15, the J call TRBJ2-3, with D tentatively TRBD2 (6 bases). The CDR3 covers 13 residues. Germline V gives CDR1 LNHNV, CDR2 YYDKDF (reference sequence). Trimming cost V 3 bases and J 6 bases, with 10 bases left between them. This CDR3 is CATSSKGRDTQYF. The CDR3 nucleotides read TGTGCCACCAGCAGTAAGGGGAGGGATACGCAGTATTTT.

The chain joins TRBV7-9 to TRBJ1-1, with D perhaps matching TRBD1 (6 bases). The CDR3 sequence is 12 residues long. The germline gives CDR1 SEHNR, CDR2 FQNEAQ (reference sequence). The V and J ends lost 4 bases and 7 bases respectively, with 10 bases between them. CDR3 region: CASSSRQDEAFF. The CDR3 bases are TGTGCCAGCAGCTCGAGACAGGATGAAGCTTTCTTT.

The chain carries TRBV29-1 and TRBJ2-7; D gene ambiguous. This CDR3 contains 15 residues. Between the trimmed V and J ends, which lost 3 bases and 5 bases, there was a span of 20 bases. Germline V CDR1 and CDR2: SQVTM, ANQGSEA. DNA for the CDR3: TGCAGCGTTGATAATGGGCATTCCCCGGCCCACGAGCAGTACTTC. Translation gives CSVDNGHSPAHEQYF.

The rearrangement uses TRBV27 and TRBJ2-4; D gene ambiguous. Germline CDR1 and CDR2: MNHEY and SMNVEV (reference sequence). This CDR3 is 13 amino acids long. The V and J ends lost 2 bases and 0 bases respectively, with 2 bases between them. The CDR3 region has the DNA TGTGCCAGCAGTTTACTAGCCAAAAACATTCAGTACTTC. Its protein product is CASSLLAKNIQYF.

CDR3 protein: CATEGAETTEAFF. CDR3 DNA sequence: TGTGCCACGGAGGGGGCGGAAACCACTGAAGCTTTCTTT. The chain combines TRBV28 with TRBJ1-1; 7 nucleotides agree with TRBD1. The V segment lost 10 bases and the J segment 4 bases; nucleotides outside the gene matches: 9. Germline CDR1 reads MDHEN; CDR2 reads SYDVKM. This CDR3 contains 13 residues.

The chain joins TRBV2 to TRBJ2-7; 14 bases fit TRBD2. Germline loops: CDR1 SNHLY, CDR2 FYNNEI. The CDR3 runs 22 residues. V gave up 7 bases and J gave up 3 bases; unmatched junction bases: 26. The CDR3 DNA follows: TGTGCCAGCATTCCGAGAGCCGGGACTAGCGGGAGAGGCCGATTTGACTACTACGAGCAGTACTTC. It codes for CASIPRAGTSGRGRFDYYEQYF.

The rearrangement uses TRBV7-9 and TRBJ2-1; D not certain. V was cut by 3 bases and J by 2 bases, with 11 bases left in between. This CDR3 comprises 15 residues. Per the germline V gene, CDR1 is SEHNR and CDR2 is FQNEAQ (reference sequence). The CDR3 spells CASSFEKLAYNEQFF. The CDR3 DNA reads TGTGCCAGCAGCTTCGAGAAGTTGGCCTACAATGAGCAGTTCTTC.

The V call is TRBV7-2, the J call TRBJ2-7, with a weak D call TRBD2 (5 bases). The length of the CDR3 is 14 residues. The germline gives CDR1 SGHTA, CDR2 FQGNSA. The V gene lost 5 bases and the J gene lost 3 bases, with 14 bases spanning the gap. The CDR3 DNA is TGTGCCAGCAGCCCGGACTTGGATTTCTACGAGCAGTACTTC. It is translated as CASSPDLDFYEQYF.

This clone was observed a single time. The chain links TRBV4-1 to TRBJ2-1, with D tentatively TRBD2 (5 bases). V lost 5 bases and J lost 6, with 20 bases in between. CDR3 size: 16 residues. Germline CDR1 reads MGHRA; CDR2 reads YSYEKL. This CDR3 reads CASSYPGQRAGNEQFF. The CDR3 DNA follows: TGCGCCAGCAGCTATCCGGGCCAAAGGGCGGGCAATGAGCAGTTCTTC.

V gene TRBV5-5 combines with J gene TRBJ1-2; TRBD1 is a possible D gene (6 bases). The germline V gene encodes CDR1 SGHKS and CDR2 YYEKEE (reference sequence). Trimming took off 0 bases at V and 8 bases at J, with 14 bases between the two ends. The CDR3 is 14 residues long. The CDR3 protein is CASSLGTGWGGYTF. CDR3 DNA sequence: TGTGCCAGCAGCTTGGGAACAGGGTGGGGGGGCTACACCTTC.

The CDR3: CASSQDGGGFNQPQHF. In nucleotides, the CDR3 is TGTGCCAGCAGTCAGGATGGGGGGGGCTTCAATCAGCCCCAGCATTTT. The chain links TRBV5-4 to TRBJ1-5, with D possibly matching TRBD1 (6 bases). This CDR3 has 16 residues. V lost 5 bases and J lost 3, with 18 bases in between. Germline V lookup: CDR1 SGHNT, CDR2 YYREEE (reference sequence).

CDR3 sequence reads: CASRTIVTEAFF. Here the CDR3 DNA reads TGTGCCAGCAGGACAATTGTTACTGAAGCTTTCTTT. V gene TRBV2 combines with J gene TRBJ1-1; D unclear. Germline V CDR1 and CDR2: SNHLY, FYNNEI. The V and J ends lost 6 bases and 5 bases respectively, with 10 bases between them. The CDR3 length is 12 residues.

This clone was detected only once. The chain recombines TRBV7-8 with TRBJ2-1; TRBD2 matches 9 bases. Germline assignment: CDR1 SGHVS and CDR2 FQNEAQ. The length of the CDR3 is 16 residues. V lost 5 bases, J lost 5 bases, and 10 bases stayed unmatched. The CDR3 here is CASSAYHGTSNNEQFF. In DNA form, the CDR3 reads TGTGCCAGCAGCGCCTACCACGGGACTAGCAACAATGAGCAGTTCTTC.

As DNA, the CDR3 is TGTGCCAGTAGTAATCCGGCAGGTCTGCTCACCGGGGAGCTGTTTTTT. Protein product: CASSNPAGLLTGELFF. The chain carries TRBV19 and TRBJ2-2; D ambiguous. From germline, CDR1 is LNHDA and CDR2 SQIVND (reference sequence). V shed 4 bases and J shed 4 bases, with 16 bases lying between them. The CDR3 sequence is 16 residues long.

This clone was seen just once. This chain links TRBV7-6 with TRBJ2-1; TRBD2 might be the D (5 bases). The CDR3 has 15 residues. Germline CDR1 SGHVS, CDR2 FNYEAQ. The V end was cut by 0 bases, the J end by 7 bases, with 13 bases between. The CDR3 DNA is TGTGCCAGCAGCTTAGCGCCGGGGAATGGGAATGAGCAGTTCTTC. Protein: CASSLAPGNGNEQFF.

The chain joins TRBV7-9 to TRBJ1-1; D remains unclear. Trimming took 6 bases from V and 4 from J, leaving 6 bases between them. The CDR3 is 11 amino acids. Germline CDR1 SEHNR, CDR2 FQNEAQ (reference sequence). The CDR3 DNA reads TGTGCCAGCAGACTAGCCACTGAAGCTTTCTTT. Its protein is CASRLATEAFF. The entire variable domain, with the rest obtained from reference TRBV7-9 and TRBJ1-1, is as follows: DTGVSQNPRHKITKRGQNVTFRCDPISEHNRLYWYRQTLGQGPEFLTYFQNEAQLEKSRLLSDRFSAERPKGSFSTLEIQRTEQGDSAMYLCASRLATEAFFGQGTRLTVV.

In DNA form, the CDR3 reads TGTGCCAGCCTTCGGACTAGCGGGGGGGTTGATGGTGTCAATGAGCAGTTCTTC. It translates to CASLRTSGGVDGVNEQFF. The rearrangement uses TRBV27 and TRBJ2-1, with 15 bases matching TRBD2. This CDR3 spans 18 amino acids. The trim removed 8 bases at V and 6 bases at J, leaving 14 bases unmatched. Per the germline V gene, CDR1 is MNHEY and CDR2 is SMNVEV (reference sequence).

The rearrangement joins TRBV5-1 to TRBJ1-3; 9 bases map to TRBD1. Per germline, CDR1 SGHRS and CDR2 YFSETQ. With V trimmed by 4 bases and J by 0 bases, 5 bases remained unmatched. CDR3 length equals 16 residues. The CDR3 DNA reads TGCGCCAGCAGCCTCCAGGGACAGGGCTCTGGAAACACCATATATTTT. It specifies CASSLQGQGSGNTIYF.

The chain carries TRBV4-1 and TRBJ2-3; possible D gene TRBD1, 6 bases. V was trimmed by 2 bases and J by 2 bases, leaving 14 bases between them. Germline lookup yields CDR1 MGHRA and CDR2 YSYEKL. This CDR3 has 16 residues. The CDR3 sequence is CASSQPGHTDTDTQYF. In nucleotides, the CDR3 is TGCGCCAGCAGCCAACCGGGACATACTGACACAGATACGCAGTATTTT.

This chain joins TRBV7-9 and TRBJ2-2, with D possibly TRBD1 on 5 matching bases. The germline CDR1 and CDR2 sequences are SEHNR and FQNEAQ (reference sequence). Trimming removed 1 base from V and 9 bases from J, with 9 bases in between. This CDR3 spans 13 amino acids. CDR3 region: CASSLEGARELFF. The CDR3 nucleotides are TGTGCCAGCAGCTTAGAAGGGGCCAGGGAGCTGTTTTTT.

The J gene is TRBJ2-3, the V gene TRBV7-6; 7 nucleotides agree with TRBD1. Trimming at V came to 3 bases and at J to 10 bases, leaving 1 base not matched to a gene. The CDR3 extends over 11 amino acids. The germline V gene encodes CDR1 SGHVS and CDR2 FNYEAQ. In DNA, the CDR3 is TGTGCCAGCAGCTTGACAGGGTCGCAGTATTTT. It specifies CASSLTGSQYF.

The chain links TRBV6-5 to TRBJ1-2; 9 nucleotides line up with TRBD1. This CDR3 has 14 amino acids. Per germline, CDR1 MNHEY and CDR2 SVGAGI. The V gene end was trimmed by 6 bases and the J gene end by 7 bases; junction bases not matched to a gene: 9. CDR3 loop: CASRETGGPIGYTF. The CDR3, as DNA: TGTGCCAGCAGAGAAACAGGGGGCCCGATTGGCTACACCTTC.